This record covers a single T cell receptor beta chain. The antigen is unknown. 60 Vbeta and 13 Jbeta primers were used in PCR. Clones were sequenced by immunoSEQ multiplex PCR, and TCRdb holds only the in-frame ones, with some missing. The sample lists about 200,000 clones, 60% to 80% occurring once. The ends were cut back, 6 bases at V and 0 bases at J, with 6 bases in the middle. The CDR3 runs to 13 residues. In germline, CDR1 is MNHNS, CDR2 SASEGT. This entry belongs to a study of cytomegalovirus exposure and HLA in healthy donors. Study outcomes and limitations: In vitro confirmation showed three CMV-associated chains to be CMV antigen specific. Most of the TCR beta V segments (in an earlier analysis) were productive either about 87% or about 30% of the time. Associated with HLA alleles at 0.05 false discovery rate in a later analysis were approximately 17,000 TCR beta sequences. The investigators catalogued 164 TCR beta chains as cytomegalovirus-associated.

The sequenced material came from PBMCs. The chain links TRBV6-1 to TRBJ2-1, with TRBD2 as a possible D gene (5 bases). This TCR was recovered from a woman aged 30 to 39 in good health and CMV-seronegative. The CDR3: CASSRDSYNEQFF. Here the CDR3 DNA reads TGTGCCAGCAGCCGGGACTCCTACAATGAGCAGTTCTTC.